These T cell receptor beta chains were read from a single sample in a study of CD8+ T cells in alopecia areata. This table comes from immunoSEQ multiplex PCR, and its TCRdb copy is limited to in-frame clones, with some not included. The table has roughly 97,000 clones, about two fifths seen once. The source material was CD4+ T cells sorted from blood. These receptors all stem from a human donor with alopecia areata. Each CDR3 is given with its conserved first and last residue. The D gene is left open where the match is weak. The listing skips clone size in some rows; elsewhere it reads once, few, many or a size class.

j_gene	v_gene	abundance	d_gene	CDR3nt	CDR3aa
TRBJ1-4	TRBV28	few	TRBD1	TGTGCCAGCAGCACAGGGGGCGTCGGAACTAATGAAAAACTGTTTTTT	CASSTGGVGTNEKLFF
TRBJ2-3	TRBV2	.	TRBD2	TGTGCCAGCACTAGCGGATACCAATCAGATACGCAGTATTTT	CASTSGYQSDTQYF
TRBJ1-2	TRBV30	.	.	TGTGCCTGGAGCAACTCAGCGGAGCGGGGCTACACCTTC	CAWSNSAERGYTF
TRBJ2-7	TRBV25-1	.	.	TGTGCCAGCAGTGATATGGCCGAGCAGTACTTC	CASSDMAEQYF
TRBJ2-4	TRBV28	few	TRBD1	TGTGCCAGCAGATACAGGGGGCGGATAAACATTCAGTACTTC	CASRYRGRINIQYF
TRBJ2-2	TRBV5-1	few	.	TGCGCCAGCAGCTTGGCCCAGGTCCCCGGGGAGCTGTTTTTT	CASSLAQVPGELFF
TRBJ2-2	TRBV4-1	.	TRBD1	TGCGCCAGCAGCCAAGATACTCGCAGGGGGTACACCGGGGAGCTGTTTTTT	CASSQDTRRGYTGELFF
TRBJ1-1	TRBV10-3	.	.	TGTGCCATCCAAGGGTTGCTGAACACTGAAGCTTTCTTT	CAIQGLLNTEAFF
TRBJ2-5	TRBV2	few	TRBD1	TGTGCCAGCAGTAAAAACCAGGGGGCAGGCGAGACCCAGTACTTC	CASSKNQGAGETQYF
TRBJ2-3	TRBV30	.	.	TGTGCCTGGAGCCAGGGGTCCACAGATACGCAGTATTTT	CAWSQGSTDTQYF
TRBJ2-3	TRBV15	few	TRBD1	TGTGCCACCAGCAGAGTAGGGGGCCGGGATACGCAGTATTTT	CATSRVGGRDTQYF
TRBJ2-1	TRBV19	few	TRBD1	TGTGCCAGTAGTCGGGACAGGGAACTCTACAATGAGCAGTTCTTC	CASSRDRELYNEQFF
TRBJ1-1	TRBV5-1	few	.	TGCGCCACCAACAGGGACGGTTGGGACACTGAAGCTTTCTTT	CATNRDGWDTEAFF
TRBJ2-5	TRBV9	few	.	TGTGCCAGCAGCGTTGGGCTAGCTGGGGCGGAGACCCAGTACTTC	CASSVGLAGAETQYF
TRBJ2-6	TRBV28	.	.	TGTGCCAGCAGTCTTATACACAACGAGGCGGGGAGCTCTGGGGCCAACGTCCTGACTTTC	CASSLIHNEAGSSGANVLTF
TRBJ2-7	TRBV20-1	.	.	TGCAGTGCTACGCCCCGGAGAGAGCAGTACTTC	CSATPRREQYF
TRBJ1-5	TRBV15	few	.	TGTGCCACCAGCAGAGTGGTTCAGAGCAATCAGCCCCAGCATTTT	CATSRVVQSNQPQHF
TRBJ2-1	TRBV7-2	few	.	TGTGCCAGCAGCTGGAAGTATGAGCAGTTCTTC	CASSWKYEQFF
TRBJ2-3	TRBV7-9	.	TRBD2	TGTGCCAGCAGCTGGACTAGCGGGGTCAGCACAGATACGCAGTATTTT	CASSWTSGVSTDTQYF
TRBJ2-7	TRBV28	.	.	TGTGCCAGCAGCCCGGACATCTACGAGCAGTACTTC	CASSPDIYEQYF
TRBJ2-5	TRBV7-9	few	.	TGTGCCAGCGGAGAGACCCAGTACTTC	CASGETQYF
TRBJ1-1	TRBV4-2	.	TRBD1	TGTGCCAGCAGCAACGACAGGGGCCAAGCTTTCTTT	CASSNDRGQAFF
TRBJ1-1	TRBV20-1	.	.	TGCAGTGCCCGGAGTTACACTGAAGCTTTCTTT	CSARSYTEAFF
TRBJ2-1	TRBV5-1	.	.	TGCGCCAGCAGCTTGGGGTCCGGTTTTAATGAGCAGTTCTTC	CASSLGSGFNEQFF
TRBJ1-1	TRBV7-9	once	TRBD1	TGTGCCAGCAGCTCGAGACTCGACAGGGCGAACACTGAAGCTCTCTTT	CASSSRLDRANTEALF
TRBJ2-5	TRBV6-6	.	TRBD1	TGTGCCAGCGACGGGACAGAAGAGACCCAGTACTTC	CASDGTEETQYF
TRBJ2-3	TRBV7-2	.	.	TGTGCCAGCAGCTTAACGGGGTTGGATACGCAGTATTTT	CASSLTGLDTQYF
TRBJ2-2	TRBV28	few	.	TGTGCCAGCAGTTTGGCGGACCGCAACACCGGGGAGCTGTTTTTT	CASSLADRNTGELFF
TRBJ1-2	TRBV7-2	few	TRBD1	TGTGCCAGCAGCTTGCAGGGGGTGACCTATGGCTACACCTTC	CASSLQGVTYGYTF
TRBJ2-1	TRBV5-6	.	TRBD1	TGTGCCAGCAGCTCGCGACAGGGAAGGAATGAGCAGTTCTTC	CASSSRQGRNEQFF
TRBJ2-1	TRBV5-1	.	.	TGCGCCAGCAGCTTGGGAGCCTACAATGAGCAGTTCTTC	CASSLGAYNEQFF
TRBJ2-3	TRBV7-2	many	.	TGTGCCAGCGGACGCGACACAGATACGCAGTATTTT	CASGRDTDTQYF
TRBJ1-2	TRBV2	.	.	TGTGCCAGCAGTGAATGGGTGGGGGACTATGGCTACACCTTC	CASSEWVGDYGYTF
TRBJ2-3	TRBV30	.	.	TGTGCCTCCGCCAGGGGCGGGACAGATACGCAGTATTTT	CASARGGTDTQYF
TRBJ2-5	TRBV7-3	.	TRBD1	TGTGCCAGCAGCTTAACCGGGACAGGAGAGACCCAGTACTTC	CASSLTGTGETQYF
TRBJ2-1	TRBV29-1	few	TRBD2	TGCAGCGTTGAACTAGCGGGACTAACGTACAATGAGCAGTTCTTC	CSVELAGLTYNEQFF
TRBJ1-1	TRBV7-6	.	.	TGTGCCAGCAGCTTATCAGGGCTTACTGAAGCTTTCTTT	CASSLSGLTEAFF
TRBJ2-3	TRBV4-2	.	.	TGTGCCAGCAGCCAAGTTGGAGTTTCAGATACGCAGTATTTT	CASSQVGVSDTQYF